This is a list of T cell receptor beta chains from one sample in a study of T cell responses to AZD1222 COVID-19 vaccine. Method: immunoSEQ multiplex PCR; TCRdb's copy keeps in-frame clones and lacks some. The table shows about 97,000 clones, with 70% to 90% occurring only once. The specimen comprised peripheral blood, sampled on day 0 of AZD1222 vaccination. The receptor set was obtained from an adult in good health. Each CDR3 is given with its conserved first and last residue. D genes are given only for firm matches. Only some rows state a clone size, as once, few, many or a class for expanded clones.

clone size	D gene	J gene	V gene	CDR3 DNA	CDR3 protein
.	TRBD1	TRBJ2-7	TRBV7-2	TGTGCCAGCAGCCCCGGACAGGCGAGCTACGAGCAGTACTTC	CASSPGQASYEQYF
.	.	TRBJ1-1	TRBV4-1	TGCGCCAGCAGCAGGGGGGCGAGCACTGAAGCTTTCTTT	CASSRGASTEAFF
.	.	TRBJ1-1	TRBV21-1	TGTGCCAGCAGCAAAGAACCGGACAGGGATGGAACTGAAGCTTTCTTT	CASSKEPDRDGTEAFF
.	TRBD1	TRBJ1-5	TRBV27	TGTGCCAGCAGTTTGACAGGGATTCAGCCCCAGCATTTT	CASSLTGIQPQHF
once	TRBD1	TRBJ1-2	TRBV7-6	TGTGCCAGCAGCTTAATCGGGAAGGACAGGGGGTTGCGAGGCTACACCTTC	CASSLIGKDRGLRGYTF
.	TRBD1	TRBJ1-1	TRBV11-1	TGTGCCGGACGGGACAGGGGGAACACTGAAGCTTTCTTT	CAGRDRGNTEAFF
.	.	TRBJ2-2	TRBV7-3	TGTGCCAGCAGCTTTCCGCCCGGGGAGCTGTTTTTT	CASSFPPGELFF
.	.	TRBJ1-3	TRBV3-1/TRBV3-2	TGTGCCAGCAGCCCCCTGGGGGCGTTCCTAAACACCATATATTTT	CASSPLGAFLNTIYF
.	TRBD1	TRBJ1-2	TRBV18	TGTGCCAGCTCACCATCGACGGGACAGGGAGAGTATGGCTACACCTTC	CASSPSTGQGEYGYTF
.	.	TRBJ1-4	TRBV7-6	TGTGCCAGCAGCTTAGCTGGGGGCCAAAATGAAAAACTGTTTTTT	CASSLAGGQNEKLFF
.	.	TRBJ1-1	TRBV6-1	TGTGCCAGCAGTGAGTCTTCGTGGGCTTTCTTT	CASSESSWAFF
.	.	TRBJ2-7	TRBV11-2	TGTGCCAGCAGCTTCGCAGGGTCCTTGAACGAGCAGTACTTC	CASSFAGSLNEQYF
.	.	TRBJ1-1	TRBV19	TGTGCCAGTAGTCAGAAACTGAACACTGAAGCTTTCTTT	CASSQKLNTEAFF
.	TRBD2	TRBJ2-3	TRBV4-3	TGCGCCAGCAGCCAAGATCTTAAGCGGGGGTCGACTACGCAGTATTTT	CASSQDLKRGSTTQYF
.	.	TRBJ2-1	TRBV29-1	TGCAGCGTCTTCGTTGGCACGTATGAGCAGTTCTTC	CSVFVGTYEQFF
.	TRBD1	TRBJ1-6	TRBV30	TGTGCCTGGAATGGGGGGACAGGGCGTTCACCCCTCCACTTT	CAWNGGTGRSPLHF
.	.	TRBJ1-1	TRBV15	TGTGCCACCAGCAGAGATGTAGGGGAAGCTTTCTTT	CATSRDVGEAFF
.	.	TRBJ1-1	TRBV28	TGTGCCAGCAGCCAACCCCTAGGGACTGAAGCTTTCTTT	CASSQPLGTEAFF
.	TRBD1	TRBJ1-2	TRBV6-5	TGTGCCAGCAGGATGGACAGGGGCTATGGCTACACCTTC	CASRMDRGYGYTF
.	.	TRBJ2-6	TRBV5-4	TGTGCCACCCGTCCCGACTCTGGGGCCAACGTCCTGACTTTC	CATRPDSGANVLTF
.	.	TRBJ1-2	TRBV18	TGTGCCAGCTCACCAGGCCACACGGGGGTCACTAACTATGGCTACACCTTC	CASSPGHTGVTNYGYTF
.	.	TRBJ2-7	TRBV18	TGTGCCAGCTCACCCCCGAGCTCCTACGAGCAGTACTTC	CASSPPSSYEQYF
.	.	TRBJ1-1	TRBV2	TGTGCCAGCAGTGAAGTATATGAAGCTTTCTTT	CASSEVYEAFF
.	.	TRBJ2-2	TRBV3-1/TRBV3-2	TGTGCCAGCAGCCTACAGAGGAAGGCTTCGAACACCGGGGAGCTGTTTTTT	CASSLQRKASNTGELFF
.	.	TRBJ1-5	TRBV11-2	TGTGCCAGCAGCTTGAATGGTCAGCCCCAGCATTTT	CASSLNGQPQHF
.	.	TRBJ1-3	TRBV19	TGTGCCACGAGACAGCTCTCTGGAAACACCATATATTTT	CATRQLSGNTIYF
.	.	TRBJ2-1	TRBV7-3	TGTGCCAGCAGCTTATCAGTATACAATGAGCAGTTCTTC	CASSLSVYNEQFF
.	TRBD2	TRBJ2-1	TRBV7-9	TGTGCCAGCAGCTTATATCGGGGGGATGAGCAGTTCTTC	CASSLYRGDEQFF
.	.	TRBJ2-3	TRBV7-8	TGTGCCAGCAGCTTGATTGTAGCGACCCGCACAGATACGCAGTATTTT	CASSLIVATRTDTQYF
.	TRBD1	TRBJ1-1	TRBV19	TGTGCCAGTAGCCCCGACAGGGGTCGGAACACTGAAGCTTTCTTT	CASSPDRGRNTEAFF
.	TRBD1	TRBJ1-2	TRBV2	TGTGCCAGCAGGGTTAGTGGGACAGCTTATGGCTACACCTTC	CASRVSGTAYGYTF
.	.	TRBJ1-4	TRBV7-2	TGTGCCAGCAGCCGCAGGACGGGCGAAAAACTGTTTTTT	CASSRRTGEKLFF
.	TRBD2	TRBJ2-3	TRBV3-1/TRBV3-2	TGTGCCAGCAGCCAACCCTGGGACTACCTCCGAGGGACGCAGTATTTT	CASSQPWDYLRGTQYF
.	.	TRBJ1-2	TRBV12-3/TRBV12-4	TGTGCCAGCAGGGGCGCCGTTTATGGCTACACCTTC	CASRGAVYGYTF
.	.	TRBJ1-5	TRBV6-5	TGTGCCAGCAGGACCCTCGGATATAGCAATCAGCCCCAGCATTTT	CASRTLGYSNQPQHF
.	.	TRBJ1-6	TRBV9	TGTGCCAGCAGCGTAGATTCGGGGGGCTATTCACCCCTCCACTTT	CASSVDSGGYSPLHF
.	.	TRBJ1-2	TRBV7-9	TGTGCCAGCAGCTTAAGGGACCTCGGCGGCTACACCTTC	CASSLRDLGGYTF
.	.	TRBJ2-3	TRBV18	TGTGCCAGCTCCTGGACGGGCACAGATACGCAGTATTTT	CASSWTGTDTQYF
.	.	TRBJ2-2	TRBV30	TGTGCCTGGAGGGAGTGGAACACCGGGGAGCTGTTTTTT	CAWREWNTGELFF
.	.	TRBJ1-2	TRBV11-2	TGTGCCAGCAGCTTATCGGACAGCTATGGCTACACCTTC	CASSLSDSYGYTF
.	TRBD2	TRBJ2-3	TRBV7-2	TGTGCCAGCAGCCTAACTAGCGGGGGGGTGAAAGATACGCAGTATTTT	CASSLTSGGVKDTQYF
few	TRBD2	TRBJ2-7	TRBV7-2	TGTGCCAGCAGCTTAGCGCGGGGAGGGTTGCTTTCCTACGAGCAGTACTTC	CASSLARGGLLSYEQYF
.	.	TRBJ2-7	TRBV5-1	TGCGCCAGCAGCGATTCCTACGAGCAGTACTTC	CASSDSYEQYF
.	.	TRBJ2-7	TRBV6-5	TGTGCCAGCACTCCCCAGTTGGCGGGGTCCTACGAGCAGTACTTC	CASTPQLAGSYEQYF
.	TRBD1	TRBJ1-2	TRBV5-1	TGCGCCAGCAGCCTTAGAGGGGACAGCCGCTTTTTAGGCTACACCTTC	CASSLRGDSRFLGYTF
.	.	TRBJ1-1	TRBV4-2	TGTGCCACCGCGAGGCAAAGGGGGATTGAAACTGAAGCTTTCTTT	CATARQRGIETEAFF
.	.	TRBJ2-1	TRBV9	TGTGCCAGCAGCGTAGGGGGGGTAATTGATGAGCAGTTCTTC	CASSVGGVIDEQFF
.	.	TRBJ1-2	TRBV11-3	TGTGCCAGCAGCTTGAACGGGAACTATGGCTACACCTTC	CASSLNGNYGYTF
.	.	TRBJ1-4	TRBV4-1	TGCGCCAGCAGCCAAGTTGCAACTAATGAAAAACTGTTTTTT	CASSQVATNEKLFF
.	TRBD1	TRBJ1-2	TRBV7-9	TGTGCCAGCAGCCTAGGGACAGGGGGTCATGGCTACACCTTC	CASSLGTGGHGYTF
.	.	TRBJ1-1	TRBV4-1	TGCGCCAGCAGCCAAGATAAGTACCGCACTGAAGCTTTCTTT	CASSQDKYRTEAFF